This T cell receptor beta chain was sequenced during a study of shared clonotypes between healthy human individuals. As for the study in general: The study drew on two women and a few men aged 18 to 49 as donors.

Splitting the CD4+ cells yielded a CD45RA+ naive subset and a CD45RA-negative memory subset. This clone was detected a few times. Germline CDR1 is MNHEY and CDR2 is SVGAGI. Trimming left V 4 bases short and J 12 bases short, with 12 bases between. The CDR3 spans 12 residues. Repertoires were generated with immunoSEQ multiplex PCR, while TCRdb's copy carries only in-frame clones and drops some. The top ten clones hold around 1.7% of a sample with 550,000 to 850,000 clones, 72% of them seen once. The TCR was taken from a woman under 40 in good health. Sequenced sample: memory CD4+ T cells sorted from blood. Subset given: CD45RA-negative fraction. This chain joins TRBV6-5 and TRBJ1-4, with D hard to call. CDR3: CASSSRASQLFF. The DNA of the CDR3 is TGTGCCAGCAGTTCCCGGGCCTCTCAACTGTTTTTT.